The clone carrying this T cell receptor (beta chain) was picked up many times. Its matching antigen is unknown. CDR3 regions of TCR beta were amplified from RNA transcripts. The workflow started with a first-round RT-PCR run with HTBI primers and then moved on to a second-round multiplex PCR. MiXCR, applied by TCRdb to the multiplex PCR reads, yields one record per CDR3 protein. The table shows approximately 210,000 distinct CDR3 sequences, with less than 30% occurring only once. Ophthalmopathic donors had moderate-to-severe activity, CAS ≥3 and NOSPECS ≥4, with disease that had lasted under 3 months. The entry originates in a study of Graves' ophthalmopathy and Graves' hyperthyroidism. In the study overall: Peripheral blood was gathered at first diagnosis, ahead of any treatment whatsoever.

In germline, CDR1 is SGHAT, CDR2 FQNNGV. J lost 4 bases, V lost 5 bases, and 9 bases had no gene match. This CDR3 is built from 16 residues. Study conclusions and caveats: A majority of expanded thyroid clonotypes exceeding 0.001 frequency were likewise present in blood. The model's ophthalmopathy progression predictions had 55% to 71% sensitivity and over 72% specificity.

The chain carries TRBV11-2 and TRBJ2-2; TRBD1 aligns across 8 bases. The sequenced sample was peripheral blood. This receptor was taken from a man in his fifties or sixties with Graves' ophthalmopathy. CDR3 region: CASSLRDRQSTGELFF. CDR3 bases: TGTGCCAGCAGCCTACGGGACAGGCAATCCACCGGGGAGCTGTTTTTT.